This T cell receptor (beta chain) was captured in a study of T cell responses to AZD1222 COVID-19 vaccine. Points from the study as a whole: Donors skewed white British and female; clonal diversity was possibly underestimated. Spike was spanned by vaccine-associated CD4 TCRs, which were dominant at 160-218 and 743-854. Close to half of spike-specific TCRs reportedly recognize unmutated variant regions.

V was pared by 5 bases and J by 0 bases, with 12 bases between. Germline V gene data show CDR1 as SGHRS and CDR2 as YFSETQ. The CDR3 is 14 amino acids. The table came from immunoSEQ multiplex PCR; TCRdb's copy has only in-frame clones and leaves some out. This sample carries some 99,000 clones, 88% of them seen once, and the ten largest clones take 13%. This clone was counted a few times. As yet, its antigen is unknown. The starting material was peripheral blood, obtained on day 0 of MenACWY control vaccination. The rearrangement uses TRBV5-1 and TRBJ2-7; D may be TRBD2 (5 bases). This clonotype was sampled from an adult in good health. The DNA for the CDR3 is TGCGCCAGCAGTTTTACTGGGAGCTCCTACGAGCAGTACTTC. It codes for CASSFTGSSYEQYF. The full variable domain, completed using reference TRBV5-1 and TRBJ2-7, is KAGVTQTPRYLIKTRGQQVTLSCSPISGHRSVSWYQQTPGQGLQFLFEYFSETQRNKGNFPGRFSGRQFSNSRSEMNVSTLELGDSALYLCASSFTGSSYEQYFGPGTRLTVT.